The clone carrying this T cell receptor beta chain showed up just once. The antigen remains unidentified. This table comes from immunoSEQ multiplex PCR, and its TCRdb copy is limited to in-frame clones, with some not included. The sample has about 140,000 clones; over 85% are singletons. This record belongs to a study of T cell responses to AZD1222 COVID-19 vaccine. Germline-derived CDR1 and CDR2 are SGHRS and YFSETQ. V was pared by 4 bases and J by 5 bases, with 9 bases between. CDR3 length: 13 amino acids. Whole-study findings and limits: Donors were mostly white British, more females; clonal diversity possibly underestimated. In all cases, repertoires were sampled only after the peak T cell response.

The V gene is TRBV5-1, the J gene TRBJ1-4; D unresolved. This specimen consisted of peripheral blood, obtained on day 0 of AZD1222 vaccination. The source of this sequence is an adult in good health. CDR3 coding DNA: TGCGCCAGCAGCCAAGGGCCAAATGAAAAACTGTTTTTT. As protein: CASSQGPNEKLFF.